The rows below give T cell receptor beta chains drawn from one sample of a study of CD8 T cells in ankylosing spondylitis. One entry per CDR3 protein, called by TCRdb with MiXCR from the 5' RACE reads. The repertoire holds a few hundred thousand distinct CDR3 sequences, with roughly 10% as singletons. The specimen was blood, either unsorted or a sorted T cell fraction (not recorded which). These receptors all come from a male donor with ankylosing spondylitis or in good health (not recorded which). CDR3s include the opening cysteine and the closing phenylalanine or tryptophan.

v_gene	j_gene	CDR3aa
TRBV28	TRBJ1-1	CASTLQGGMSEAFF
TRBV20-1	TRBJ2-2	CSARGRKTSGSWELFF
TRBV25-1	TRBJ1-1	CASSGGTQGGDTEAFF
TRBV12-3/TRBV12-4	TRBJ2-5	CASRLQGDGETQYF
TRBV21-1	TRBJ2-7	CASSKARLLLYEQYF
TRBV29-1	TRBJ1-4	CSVHGRETNEKLFF
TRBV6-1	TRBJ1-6	CASSPGHNNSPLHF
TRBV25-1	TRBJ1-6	CASSDRDINSPLHF
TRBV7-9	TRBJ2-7	CASSIGLAGDEYF
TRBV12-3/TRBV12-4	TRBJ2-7	CASAWTVEATGEQYF
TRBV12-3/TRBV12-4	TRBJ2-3	CASTIFGGGGTQYF
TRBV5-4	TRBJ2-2	CASSLSRGGVGELFF
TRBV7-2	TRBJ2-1	CASSFGYFNEQFF
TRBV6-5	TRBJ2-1	CASSHPSGVNEQFF
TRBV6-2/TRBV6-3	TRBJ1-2	CASQTLTHRDRGYQGYGYTF
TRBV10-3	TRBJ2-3	CAITRAGEPTDTQYF
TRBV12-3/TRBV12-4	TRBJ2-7	CASGSLASYEQYF
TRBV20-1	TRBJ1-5	CSARDPARQYNQPQHF
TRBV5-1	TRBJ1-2	CASSLDGGLSAYFGYTF
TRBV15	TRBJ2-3	CATSRDRGGGVAQYF
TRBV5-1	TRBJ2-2	CASSYNRQGVLAGELFF
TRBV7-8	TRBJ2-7	CASSLVALSYEQYF
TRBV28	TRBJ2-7	CASTTGVAYEQYF
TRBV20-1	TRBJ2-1	CSASPGLAYNEQFF
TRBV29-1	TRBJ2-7	CSVAGTVAYEQYF
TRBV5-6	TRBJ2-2	CASSYGQGLNTGELFF
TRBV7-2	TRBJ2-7	CASSLTGGRNEQYF
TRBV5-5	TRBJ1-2	CASSPGSIYGYTF
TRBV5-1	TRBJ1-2	CASRETGNGYTF
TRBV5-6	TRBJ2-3	CASSLAVQGPDTQYF
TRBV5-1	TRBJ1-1	CASSYTAGGSGTEAFF
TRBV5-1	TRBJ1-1	CASSLGGGGYTEAFF
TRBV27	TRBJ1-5	CASSDWGANQPQHF
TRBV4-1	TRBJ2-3	CASSQGVQGAQYF
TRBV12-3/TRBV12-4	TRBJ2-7	CSSRTESSYEQYF
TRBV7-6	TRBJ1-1	CASSLAPQGATLTEAFF
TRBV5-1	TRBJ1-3	CASSLRPAVSGNTIYF
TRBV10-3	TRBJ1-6	CAISPQEGGGSPLHF
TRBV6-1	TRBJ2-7	CATGKGAYEQYF
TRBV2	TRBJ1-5	CASSEVGNQPQHF
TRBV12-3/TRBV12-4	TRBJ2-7	CASSLGGRGMYEQYF
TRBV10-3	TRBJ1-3	CAISEADRGHRGNTIYF
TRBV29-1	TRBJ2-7	CSVLYRGYEQYF
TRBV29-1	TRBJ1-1	CSVARDHLGEAFF
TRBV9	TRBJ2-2	CASSPQTEKNTGELFF
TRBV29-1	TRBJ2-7	CSVPGFGEYEQYF
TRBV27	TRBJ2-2	CASSLDSTTGELFF
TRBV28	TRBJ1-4	CASSSGPSRGIGVFF
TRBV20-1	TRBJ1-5	CSARDSYFSPNQPQHF